The present T cell receptor (beta chain) was sequenced within a study of a mutant IDH1 vaccine in newly diagnosed glioma. The wider study: Treated patients comprised 62.5% males and around 40% females, mean age about 44 years.

This CDR3 region has 15 residues. V shed 5 bases and J 6 bases; nucleotides not matched to a gene: 9. Germline V gives CDR1 MNHEY, CDR2 SVGAGI. Regarding this clone: What it binds is unknown.

Time point meaning: week 23, last vaccination. Each dose delivered 300 ug of mutant IDH1 20-mer peptide subcutaneously with imiquimod. Study-wide results and caveats: The study observed vaccine-induced immune responses in roughly 93% of patients.

Only in-frame clones appear in the TCRdb table, and some are missing; sequencing was by immunoSEQ multiplex PCR. This repertoire shows some 80,000 clones, about 85% found once; its top ten account for approximately 0.8%. This clonotype originated in a woman aged 45-60 years with glioma. The V call is TRBV6-5, the J call TRBJ2-2; 7 nucleotides align to TRBD2. Sequenced material: PBMCs, taken from a glioma patient whose treatment included an IDH1 peptide vaccine. The CDR3 protein is CASSQRGPNPGELFF. The CDR3 bases are TGTGCCAGCAGTCAGCGGGGCCCAAATCCCGGGGAGCTGTTTTTT.